Following are 6 T cell receptor beta chains from one sample sequenced in a study of blood T cell repertoires in COVID-19. Sequencing used immunoSEQ multiplex PCR; TCRdb keeps in-frame clones, though not all of them. Counted here are over 250,000 clones, about 86% occurring once; the ten biggest clones make up under 4.5%. Sequencing input: PBMCs or T cells enriched from blood (not recorded which). The receptors come from a young man with acute COVID-19.

V is TRBV6-2 or TRBV6-3 and J is TRBJ2-2, with D possibly being TRBD2 (5 bases). This CDR3 has 16 residues. With 6 bases removed from V and 5 bases from J, the gap between germline ends came to 19 bases. From germline, CDR1 is MNHEY and CDR2 SVGEGT. CDR3 DNA sequence: TGTGCCAGCAGCGCGATGAGGAGCGGAGGAACCGGGGAGCTGTTTTTT. Translating gives CASSAMRSGGTGELFF.

In this sample, this clone turned up once. V gene TRBV7-9 combines with J gene TRBJ2-7; D perhaps matches TRBD2 (5 bases). The CDR3 runs 14 residues. The germline CDR1 and CDR2 sequences are SEHNR and FQNEAQ (reference sequence). V gave up 2 bases and J gave up 2 bases, with 10 bases separating them. Here the CDR3 DNA reads TGTGCCAGCAGCTTATCTTCCGGGACCTACGAGCAGTACGTC. Amino acid sequence: CASSLSSGTYEQYV.

This clone turned up a few times. The chain links TRBV7-3 to TRBJ1-3; D is undetermined. Germline loops: CDR1 SGHTA, CDR2 FQGTGA. Between the trimmed V and J ends, which lost 5 bases and 0 bases, there was a span of 8 bases. CDR3 length: 14 amino acids. CDR3 protein: CASSETSSGNTIYF. CDR3 bases: TGTGCCAGCAGCGAAACGAGCTCTGGAAACACCATATATTTT.

V is TRBV5-4 and J is TRBJ1-1; TRBD1 is a possible D gene (5 bases). V lost 0 bases and J lost 6, with 9 bases in between. The CDR3 runs 13 residues. Germline CDR1 is SGHNT and CDR2 is YYREEE (reference sequence). Written as DNA, the CDR3 is TGTGCCAGCAGCTTGGAACTCAGGGCTGAAGCTTTCTTT. Its protein product is CASSLELRAEAFF.

This clone was picked up a small number of times. The rearrangement joins TRBV2 to TRBJ1-6, with TRBD1 matching 7 bases. V was clipped by 7 bases and J by 4 bases; unmatched bases: 7. Germline V gives CDR1 SNHLY, CDR2 FYNNEI. The CDR3 is 15 amino acids. This chain's CDR3 is CASNRDSNYNSPLHF. The CDR3, as DNA: TGTGCCAGCAATCGGGACAGCAATTATAATTCACCCCTCCACTTT. Using reference TRBV2 and TRBJ1-6 for the parts outside the CDR3, the full variable domain is EPEVTQTPSHQVTQMGQEVILRCVPISNHLYFYWYRQILGQKVEFLVSFYNNEISEKSEIFDDQFSVERPDGSNFTLKIRSTKLEDSAMYFCASNRDSNYNSPLHFGNGTRLTVT.

The chain employs TRBV7-2 and TRBJ2-2, with 10 nucleotides matching TRBD1. Trimming removed 0 bases from V and 6 bases from J; junction bases left unmatched: 1. The CDR3 has 15 amino acids. Germline lookup yields CDR1 SGHTA and CDR2 FQGNSA. Here the CDR3 DNA reads TGTGCCAGCAGCTTAGCCGGGACAGGGGCCGGGGAGCTGTTTTTT. Encoded protein: CASSLAGTGAGELFF.